These T cell receptor beta chains were read from a single sample in a study of vaccination and CD4 T cells after COVID-19. TCRdb reprocessed the PCR reads with MiXCR, giving one entry per CDR3 protein. The table lists around 16,000 distinct CDR3 sequences, roughly 60% of them singletons. Which antigens these TCRs recognize remains unknown. The sample taken for sequencing was CD4+ T cells from blood, cultured in vitro. These receptors originate from a human donor who had recovered from COVID-19. Both conserved end residues are trimmed from each CDR3. Expanded clones are given a class, and other clones once, few, many or no size at all.

>.|TRBV4-3|TRBJ1-2
ASSQDHNYGYT
>once|TRBV24-1|TRBJ2-3
ATSEWAGGRDTQY
>few|TRBV10-3|TRBJ1-1
AISESQGTDTEAF
>.|TRBV7-9|TRBJ1-3
ASSHNAGTGRANTIY
>.|TRBV15|TRBJ2-5
ATSRGDREETQY
>few|TRBV20-1|TRBJ2-3
SATTGGQGVTNTDTQY
>few|TRBV19|TRBJ1-2
ATRRGGINYGYT
>once|TRBV20-1|TRBJ2-1
SARGRGEHSGF
>few|TRBV20-1|TRBJ2-5
SASAIAGEKTQY
>few|TRBV12-3/TRBV12-4|TRBJ1-2
ASLKWGRGKSD
>.|TRBV19|TRBJ1-5
ASSPGGTYNQPQH
>.|TRBV30|TRBJ1-2
AWSQPQGGGYT
>few|TRBV2|TRBJ2-1
ASGGQGAQNEQF
>few|TRBV6-1|TRBJ2-2
ASSQSKTGELF
>few|TRBV19|TRBJ1-5
ASSISGGRNQPQH
>.|TRBV19|TRBJ2-5
ASRSGETQY
>.|TRBV20-1|TRBJ2-3
SASMIAEGADTQY
>.|TRBV7-9|TRBJ2-3
ASSSRAGGTATDTQY
>few|TRBV10-3|TRBJ1-3
AIGQGHSGNTIY
>.|TRBV15|TRBJ1-5
ATSSRPNRFSNQPQH
>.|TRBV7-2|TRBJ1-2
ASSSQPGQGNYGYT
>.|TRBV15|TRBJ2-7
ATSRGQGRTYEQY
>.|TRBV20-1|TRBJ2-3
SAAGTGAQGTQY
>.|TRBV19|TRBJ1-2
ASSAGLAYGYT
>.|TRBV10-3|TRBJ1-1
ATGQEAFDAAF
>.|TRBV10-3|TRBJ1-6
AISDRAGGGNSPLH
>.|TRBV6-2/TRBV6-3|TRBJ2-2
ATTEPGGGRTGELF
>.|TRBV5-4|TRBJ2-2
ASSPTHRGQAGELF
>once|TRBV12-3/TRBV12-4|TRBJ1-2
ASSSHSGGNYGYT
>few|TRBV20-1|TRBJ2-7
SARDSLAASYEQY
>few|TRBV10-3|TRBJ2-5
AISDPTSGTQETQY
>.|TRBV7-3|TRBJ1-5
ASSLTHNQPQH
>few|TRBV20-1|TRBJ1-1
SASMAGNTEAF
>.|TRBV7-3|TRBJ1-1
ASSSGSNTEAF
>few|TRBV6-1|TRBJ1-5
ASGQTYSNQPQH
>few|TRBV6-5|TRBJ2-7
ASSYSGGTYEQY
>few|TRBV2|TRBJ1-6
ASSDQGAPRNSPLH
>.|TRBV10-3|TRBJ2-3
AISDSGGTDTQY
>.|TRBV2|TRBJ2-2
ASNDETGGVTGELF
>.|TRBV29-1|TRBJ2-3
SVALLGTDTQY
>.|TRBV7-8|TRBJ2-7
ASSLAWTRTYEQY
>few|TRBV20-1|TRBJ1-6
SARDIREPPLH
>.|TRBV10-3|TRBJ1-2
AISESILDYGYT
>.|TRBV5-4|TRBJ2-5
ASSTRLAGGQETQY
>few|TRBV6-5|TRBJ1-5
ASSYSYRNSNQPQH
>.|TRBV7-2|TRBJ1-4
ASSPSTRNEKLF